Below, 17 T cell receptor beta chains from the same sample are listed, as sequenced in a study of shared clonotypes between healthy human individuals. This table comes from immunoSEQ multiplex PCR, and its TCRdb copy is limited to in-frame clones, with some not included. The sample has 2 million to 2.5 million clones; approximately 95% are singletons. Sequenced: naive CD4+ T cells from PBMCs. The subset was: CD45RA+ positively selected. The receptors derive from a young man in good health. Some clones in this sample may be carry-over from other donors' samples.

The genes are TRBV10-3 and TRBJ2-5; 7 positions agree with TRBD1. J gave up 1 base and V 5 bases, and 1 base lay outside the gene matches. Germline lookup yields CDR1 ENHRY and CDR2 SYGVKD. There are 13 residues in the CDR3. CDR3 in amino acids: CAISPGGQETQYF. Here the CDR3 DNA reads TGTGCCATCAGTCCAGGGGGCCAAGAGACCCAGTACTTC.

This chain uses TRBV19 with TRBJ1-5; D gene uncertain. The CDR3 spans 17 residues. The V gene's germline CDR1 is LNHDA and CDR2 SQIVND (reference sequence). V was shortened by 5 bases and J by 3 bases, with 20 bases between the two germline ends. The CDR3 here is CASSLNPRPRVNQPQHF. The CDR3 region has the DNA TGTGCCAGTAGTCTAAATCCTCGGCCCCGCGTCAATCAGCCCCAGCATTTT. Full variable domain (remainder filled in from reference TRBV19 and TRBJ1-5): DGGITQSPKYLFRKEGQNVTLSCEQNLNHDAMYWYRQDPGQGLRLIYYSQIVNDFQKGDIAEGYSVSREKKESFPLTVTSAQKNPTAFYLCASSLNPRPRVNQPQHFGDGTRLSIL.

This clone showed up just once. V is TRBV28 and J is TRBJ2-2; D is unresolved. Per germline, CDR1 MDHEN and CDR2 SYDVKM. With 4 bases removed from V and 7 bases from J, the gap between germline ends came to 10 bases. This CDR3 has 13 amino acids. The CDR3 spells CASSSQWVGELFF. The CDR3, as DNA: TGTGCCAGCAGTTCGCAATGGGTCGGGGAGCTGTTTTTT.

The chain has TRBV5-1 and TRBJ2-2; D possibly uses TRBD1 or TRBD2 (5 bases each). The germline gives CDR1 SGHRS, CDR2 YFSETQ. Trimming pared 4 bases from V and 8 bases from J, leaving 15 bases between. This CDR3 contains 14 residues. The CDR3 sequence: CASSPGRNGGELFF. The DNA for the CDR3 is TGCGCCAGCAGCCCGGGACGTAACGGGGGGGAGCTGTTTTTT.

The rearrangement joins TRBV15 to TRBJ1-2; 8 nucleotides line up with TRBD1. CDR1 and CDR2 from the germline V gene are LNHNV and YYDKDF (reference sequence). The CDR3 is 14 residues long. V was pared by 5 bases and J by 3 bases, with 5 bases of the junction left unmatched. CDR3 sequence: CATSRGQDHYGYTF. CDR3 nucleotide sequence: TGTGCCACCAGCCGGGGACAGGACCACTATGGCTACACCTTC. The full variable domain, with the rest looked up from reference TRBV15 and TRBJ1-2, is DAMVIQNPRYQVTQFGKPVTLSCSQTLNHNVMYWYQQKSSQAPKLLFHYYDKDFNNEADTPDNFQSRRPNTSFCFLDIRSPGLGDTAMYLCATSRGQDHYGYTFGSGTRLTVV.

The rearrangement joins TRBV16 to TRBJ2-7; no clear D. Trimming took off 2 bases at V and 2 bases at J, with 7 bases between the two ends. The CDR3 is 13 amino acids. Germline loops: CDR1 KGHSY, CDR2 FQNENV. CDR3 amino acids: CASSQIVTYEQYF. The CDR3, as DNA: TGTGCCAGCAGCCAAATTGTTACCTACGAGCAGTACTTC.

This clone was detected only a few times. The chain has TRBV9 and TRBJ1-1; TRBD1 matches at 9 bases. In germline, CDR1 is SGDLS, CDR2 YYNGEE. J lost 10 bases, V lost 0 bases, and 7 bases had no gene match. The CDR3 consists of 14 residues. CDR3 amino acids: CASSVEGQGQGAFF. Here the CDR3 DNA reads TGTGCCAGCAGCGTAGAGGGACAGGGACAAGGAGCTTTCTTT.

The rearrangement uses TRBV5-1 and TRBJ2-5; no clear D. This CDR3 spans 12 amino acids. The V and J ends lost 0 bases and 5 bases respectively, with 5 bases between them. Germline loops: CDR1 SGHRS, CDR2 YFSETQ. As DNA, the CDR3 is TGCGCCAGCAGCTTGGTAATGGAGACCCAGTACTTC. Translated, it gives CASSLVMETQYF.

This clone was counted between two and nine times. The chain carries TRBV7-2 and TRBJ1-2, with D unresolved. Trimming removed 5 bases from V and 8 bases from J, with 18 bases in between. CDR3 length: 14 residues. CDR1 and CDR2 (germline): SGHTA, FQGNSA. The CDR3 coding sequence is TGTGCCAGCAGCCCCCTCGGCGGGTTATGGGGCTACACCTTC. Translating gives CASSPLGGLWGYTF.

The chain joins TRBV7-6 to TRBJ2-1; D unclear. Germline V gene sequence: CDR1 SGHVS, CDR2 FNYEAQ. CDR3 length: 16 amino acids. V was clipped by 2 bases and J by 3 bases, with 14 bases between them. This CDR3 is CASSLSPPVIYNEQFF. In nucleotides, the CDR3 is TGTGCCAGCAGCTTATCCCCTCCCGTCATCTACAATGAGCAGTTCTTC.

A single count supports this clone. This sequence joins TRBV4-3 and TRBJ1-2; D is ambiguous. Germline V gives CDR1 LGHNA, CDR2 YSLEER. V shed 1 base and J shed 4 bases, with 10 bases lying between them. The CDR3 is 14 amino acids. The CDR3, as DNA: TGCGCCAGCAGCCAAGGTCATTATTCCTATGGCTACACCTTC. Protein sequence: CASSQGHYSYGYTF.

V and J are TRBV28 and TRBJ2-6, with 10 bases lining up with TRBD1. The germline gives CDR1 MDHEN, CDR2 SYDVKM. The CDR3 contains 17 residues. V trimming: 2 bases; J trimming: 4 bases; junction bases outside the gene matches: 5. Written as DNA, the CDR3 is TGTGCCAGCAGTTTACGACAGGGGGCATGGGGGGCCAACGTCCTGACTTTC. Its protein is CASSLRQGAWGANVLTF.

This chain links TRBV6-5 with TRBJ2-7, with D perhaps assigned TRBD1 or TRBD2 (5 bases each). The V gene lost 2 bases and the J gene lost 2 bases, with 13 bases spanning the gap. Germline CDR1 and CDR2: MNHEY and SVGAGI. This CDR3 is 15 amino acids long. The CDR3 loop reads CASSYQEGPTYEQYF. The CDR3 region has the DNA TGTGCCAGCAGTTACCAAGAGGGACCAACCTACGAGCAGTACTTC.

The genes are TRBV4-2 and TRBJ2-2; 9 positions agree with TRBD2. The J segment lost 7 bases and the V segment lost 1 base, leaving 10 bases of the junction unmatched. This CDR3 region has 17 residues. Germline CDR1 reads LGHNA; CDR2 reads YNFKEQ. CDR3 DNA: TGTGCCAGCAGCCAAGTAGTCGGGACTAGCAAAGTCGGGGAGCTGTTTTTT. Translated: CASSQVVGTSKVGELFF.

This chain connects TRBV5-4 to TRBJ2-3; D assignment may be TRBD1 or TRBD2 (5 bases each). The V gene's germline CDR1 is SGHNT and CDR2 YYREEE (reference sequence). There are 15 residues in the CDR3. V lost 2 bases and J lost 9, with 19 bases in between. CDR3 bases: TGTGCCAGCAGCTTTGGTGGGACCCAAAGTAACACGCAGTATTTT. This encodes CASSFGGTQSNTQYF.

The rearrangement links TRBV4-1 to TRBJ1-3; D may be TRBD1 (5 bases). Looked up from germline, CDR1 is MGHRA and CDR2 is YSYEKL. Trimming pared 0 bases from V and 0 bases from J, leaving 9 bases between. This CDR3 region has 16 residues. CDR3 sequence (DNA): TGCGCCAGCAGCCAAGATAACAGGCCCTCTGGAAACACCATATATTTT. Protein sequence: CASSQDNRPSGNTIYF.

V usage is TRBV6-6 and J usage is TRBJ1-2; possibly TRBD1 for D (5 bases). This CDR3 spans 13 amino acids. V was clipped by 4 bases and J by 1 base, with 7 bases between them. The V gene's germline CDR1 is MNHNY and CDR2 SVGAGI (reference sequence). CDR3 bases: TGTGCCAGCAGTTCCGACAGTAACTATGGCTACACCTTC. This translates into CASSSDSNYGYTF.